The 5 T cell receptor beta chains reported below all come from one sample, sequenced in a study of naive and memory T cell subsets. These receptors' targets are unknown. The beta constant-region primer was an equimolar mix of two oligonucleotides covering TRBC1 and TRBC2. The ligated cDNA underwent four PCR rounds using SP2 and nested alpha and beta constant-region primers. TCRdb re-derived calls from the UMI-ligation and nested PCR reads in MiXCR, one entry per CDR3 protein. The sample lists approximately 140,000 distinct CDR3 sequences, 15% to 20% occurring once. Study findings and constraints: Naive repertoires, especially CD8, held a few larger clonotypes, possibly memory cells re-expressing CD45RA.

The source material was naive CD8+ T cells from blood. The source of these receptors is a human donor in good health.

The chain is built from TRBV7-8 and TRBJ2-5, with D possibly being TRBD1 (5 bases). The V gene's germline CDR1 is SGHVS and CDR2 FQNEAQ. The CDR3 extends over 15 amino acids. The V end was cut by 2 bases, the J end by 7 bases, with 17 bases between. The CDR3 sequence is CASSLPGQGRWTQYF. The CDR3 bases are TGTGCCAGCAGCTTACCCGGGCAGGGCAGATGGACCCAGTACTTC.

This clonotype was detected a few times. The CDR3 DNA is TGTGCCAGCAGTTACGATAACTATGGCTACACCTTC. This sequence encodes CASSYDNYGYTF. The J gene is TRBJ1-2, the V gene TRBV6-5; D is unclear. Germline values: CDR1 MNHEY, CDR2 SVGAGI. Trimming shortened V by 2 bases and J by 1 base, and 2 bases separated the two germline ends. The CDR3 spans 12 residues.

The V call is TRBV11-1, the J call TRBJ2-3, with 8 bases lining up with TRBD2. The CDR3 runs to 15 residues. Germline assignment: CDR1 SGHAT and CDR2 FQDESV (reference sequence). V was clipped by 3 bases and J by 4 bases; unmatched bases: 6. The DNA of the CDR3 is TGTGCCAGCAGCTTGAGCGGGAGCGCCGCAGATACGCAGTATTTT. It codes for CASSLSGSAADTQYF. The full variable domain, with the rest looked up from reference TRBV11-1 and TRBJ2-3, is EAEVAQSPRYKITEKSQAVAFWCDPISGHATLYWYRQILGQGPELLVQFQDESVVDDSQLPKDRFSAERLKGVDSTLKIQPAELGDSAMYLCASSLSGSAADTQYFGPGTRLTVL.

The table lists this clonotype with a few counts. The CDR3 DNA follows: TGTGCCAGCAGCTGGACTAGCGGGTACGAGCAGTACTTC. Its translation is CASSWTSGYEQYF. The rearrangement uses TRBV3-1 and TRBJ2-7, with TRBD2 identical over 11 bases. Germline V gene data show CDR1 as LGHDT and CDR2 as YNNKEL (reference sequence). The CDR3 consists of 13 residues. With V trimmed by 5 bases and J by 4 bases, 1 base remained unmatched.

There are a few counts of this clonotype. V is TRBV5-6 and J is TRBJ1-1, with unresolved D. The CDR3 spans 13 residues. Germline CDR1 and CDR2: SGHDT and YYEEEE. V lost 4 bases to trimming and J lost 1 base, with 8 bases between them. The CDR3 region is CASSPGSNTEAFF. The DNA for the CDR3 is TGTGCCAGCAGCCCCGGATCGAACACTGAAGCTTTCTTT.